This passage covers 6 T cell receptor beta chains from one sample sequenced in a study of CD4 and CD8 cells across lung adenocarcinoma regions. One entry per CDR3 protein results from TCRdb running MiXCR on the PCR reads. Of 7,500 to 9,000 distinct CDR3 sequences listed, 45% to 70% are singletons. The sequencing sample was made of CD4+ T cells from the center of a lung tumor. These receptors were obtained from a female donor with lung adenocarcinoma. The CD4 and CD8 labels of this study may be unreliable.

This sequence joins TRBV27 and TRBJ2-4; perhaps D is TRBD1 or TRBD2 (6 bases each). The germline gives CDR1 MNHEY, CDR2 SMNVEV (reference sequence). Between the trimmed V and J ends, which lost 11 bases and 8 bases, there was a span of 25 bases. The CDR3 sequence is 15 residues long. The CDR3 here is CAGANGGGEGDIQYF. As DNA, the CDR3 is TGTGCCGGGGCCAACGGGGGCGGGGAAGGAGACATTCAGTACTTC.

This clonotype was seen only a few times. Sequence at one end of the junction differs from germline and may be a read error. This chain uses TRBV4-3 with TRBJ1-2; no firm D call. Germline CDR1 is LGHNA and CDR2 is YSLEER. The CDR3 runs to 14 residues. For the CDR3, the DNA is TGCGCCAGCAGCCAAGATTCAGTCGGCGAGCGAATCGCCTTC. It codes for CASSQDSVGERIAF.

The chain combines TRBV6-1 with TRBJ2-2; D is undetermined. CDR1 is MNHNS and CDR2 is SASEGT in the germline V gene. CDR3 length equals 15 residues. The V and J ends lost 9 bases and 16 bases respectively, with 30 bases between them. The CDR3 loop is CARGPYGTSTEKQFF. The CDR3 DNA reads TGTGCCAGGGGCCCCTATGGAACGAGCACCGAGAAGCAGTTTTTT.

This chain connects TRBV6-5 to TRBJ2-3, with no clear D. This CDR3 is built from 14 residues. CDR1 is MNHEY and CDR2 is SVGAGI in the germline V gene. V was trimmed by 3 bases and J by 6 bases, leaving 13 bases between them. For the CDR3, the DNA is TGTGCCAGCAGTTATAACGGGCCCACCGATACGCAGTATTTT. Translated, it gives CASSYNGPTDTQYF.

The gene calls are TRBV6-1 and TRBJ2-5, with 7 bases matching TRBD2. The CDR3 runs to 18 residues. Germline CDR1 and CDR2: MNHNS and SASEGT. Germline trimming cut 2 bases from V and 11 bases from J; bases unmatched to any gene: 23. DNA of the CDR3: TGTGCCAGCAGTGAATTTGGGGGAGGGCCTGGTACTTACAATGAGCAGTACTTC. It translates to CASSEFGGGPGTYNEQYF.

This clonotype turned up a few times. Being one base from a much bigger clone, this may be a read error. The V call is TRBV6-1, the J call TRBJ2-1; TRBD2 matches 15 bases. The germline gives CDR1 MNHNS, CDR2 SASEGT. The CDR3 extends over 17 amino acids. V lost 3 bases and J lost 12; bases outside the gene matches: 12. The CDR3 protein is CASSDISGTSGRIRQFF. In DNA form, the CDR3 reads TGTGCCAGCAGTGACATCTCCGGGACTAGCGGGAGGATCAGGCAGTTCTTC.